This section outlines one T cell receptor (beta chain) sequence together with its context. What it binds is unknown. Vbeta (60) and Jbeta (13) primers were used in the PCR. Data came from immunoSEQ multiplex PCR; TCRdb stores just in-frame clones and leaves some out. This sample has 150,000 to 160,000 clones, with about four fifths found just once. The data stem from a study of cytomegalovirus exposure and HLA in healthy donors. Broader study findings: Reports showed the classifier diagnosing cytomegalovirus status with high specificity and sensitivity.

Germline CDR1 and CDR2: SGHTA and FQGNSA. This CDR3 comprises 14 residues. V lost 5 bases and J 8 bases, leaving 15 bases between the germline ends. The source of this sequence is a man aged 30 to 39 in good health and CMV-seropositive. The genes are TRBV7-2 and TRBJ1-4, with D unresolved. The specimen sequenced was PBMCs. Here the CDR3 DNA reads TGTGCCAGCAGCCCCACATTAGCCTCAGAAAAACTGTTTTTT. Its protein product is CASSPTLASEKLFF.